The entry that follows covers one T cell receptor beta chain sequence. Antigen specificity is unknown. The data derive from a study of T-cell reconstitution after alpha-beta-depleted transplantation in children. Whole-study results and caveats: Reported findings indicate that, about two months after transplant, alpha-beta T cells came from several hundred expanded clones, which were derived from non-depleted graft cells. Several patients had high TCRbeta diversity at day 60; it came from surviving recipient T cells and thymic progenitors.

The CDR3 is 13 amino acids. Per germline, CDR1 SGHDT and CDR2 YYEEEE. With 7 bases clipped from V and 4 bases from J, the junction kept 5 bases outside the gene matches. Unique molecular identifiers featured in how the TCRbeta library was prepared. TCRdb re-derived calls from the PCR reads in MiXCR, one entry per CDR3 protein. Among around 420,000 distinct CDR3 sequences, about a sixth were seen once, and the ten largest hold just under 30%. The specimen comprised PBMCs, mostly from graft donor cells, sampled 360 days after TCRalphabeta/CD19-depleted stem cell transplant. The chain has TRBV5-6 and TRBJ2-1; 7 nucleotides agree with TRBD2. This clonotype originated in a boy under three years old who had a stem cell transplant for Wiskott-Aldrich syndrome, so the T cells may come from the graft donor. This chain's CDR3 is CASRGLLYNEQFF. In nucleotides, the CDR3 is TGTGCCAGCCGGGGACTACTATACAATGAGCAGTTCTTC.